These T cell receptor beta chains were read from a single sample in a study of T cell responses to AZD1222 COVID-19 vaccine. The table came from immunoSEQ multiplex PCR; TCRdb's copy has only in-frame clones and leaves some out. The sample has approximately 140,000 clones; about 92% are singletons. The sample consisted of peripheral blood, taken 28 days after the second AZD1222 dose. These receptors all stem from an adult who received the AZD1222 COVID-19 vaccine. Both conserved end residues are part of each CDR3. A D gene is named only where the DNA matches it firmly. Rows may omit the clone size; those that give it use once, few, many or a size class.

d_call	clone_size	v_call	j_call	cdr3_aa	cdr3_nt
.	few	TRBV11-2	TRBJ1-1	CASSLNRLGNTEAFF	TGTGCCAGCAGCTTAAACCGGCTGGGGAACACTGAAGCTTTCTTT
.	.	TRBV9	TRBJ2-2	CASSAGFRGDNTGELFF	TGTGCCAGCAGTGCGGGTTTTCGCGGGGACAACACCGGGGAGCTGTTTTTT
.	.	TRBV12-5	TRBJ2-1	CASSQEGPSGAGEQFF	TGTGCTAGTTCTCAGGAGGGCCCGTCTGGTGCTGGTGAGCAGTTCTTC
.	.	TRBV10-1	TRBJ2-1	CASSEWTDRRNEQFF	TGCGCCAGCAGTGAGTGGACGGACCGCCGCAATGAGCAGTTCTTC
.	once	TRBV15	TRBJ2-1	CATSRDLALGTRNEQFF	TGTGCCACCAGCAGAGATCTTGCCCTAGGAACCCGCAATGAGCAGTTCTTC
TRBD2	.	TRBV9	TRBJ2-1	CASSVRGAGAGNEQFF	TGTGCCAGCAGCGTCAGAGGAGCGGGAGCAGGCAATGAGCAGTTCTTC
.	once	TRBV11-3	TRBJ2-2	CASSTDRNTGELFF	TGTGCCAGCAGCACGGACAGGAACACCGGGGAGCTGTTTTTT
.	.	TRBV10-1	TRBJ2-7	CASSNAGDYEQYF	TGCGCCAGCTCTAATGCAGGGGACTACGAGCAGTACTTC
.	.	TRBV7-9	TRBJ2-1	CASSLASYNEQFF	TGTGCCAGCAGCTTAGCCTCTTACAATGAGCAGTTCTTC
TRBD1	.	TRBV5-1	TRBJ1-6	CASSLTGEDSPLHF	TGCGCCAGCAGCCTTACAGGGGAGGATTCACCCCTCCACTTT
TRBD2	.	TRBV5-1	TRBJ2-7	CASSLGAGGVHEQYF	TGCGCCAGCAGCTTGGGAGCGGGAGGGGTCCACGAGCAGTACTTC
TRBD2	.	TRBV19	TRBJ2-1	CASSPGGDFDEQFF	TGTGCCAGTAGCCCGGGAGGGGATTTTGATGAGCAGTTCTTC
.	.	TRBV6-2/TRBV6-3	TRBJ2-7	CASSYGGSWGEQYF	TGTGCCAGCAGTTACGGAGGGTCCTGGGGCGAGCAGTACTTC
.	.	TRBV27	TRBJ2-1	CASRRGGTSYNEQFF	TGTGCCAGCAGGAGAGGAGGGACCTCCTACAATGAGCAGTTCTTC
.	.	TRBV19	TRBJ1-5	CASSIDGPRESANQPQHF	TGTGCCAGTAGTATAGATGGTCCCAGGGAGAGTGCCAATCAGCCCCAGCATTTT
TRBD2	.	TRBV4-1	TRBJ2-5	CASSRLAGGETQYF	TGCGCCAGCAGCCGGCTAGCGGGAGGAGAGACCCAGTACTTC
.	.	TRBV7-9	TRBJ1-6	CASSLLGGDNSPLHF	TGTGCCAGCAGCTTATTGGGAGGGGACAATTCACCCCTCCACTTT
TRBD1	.	TRBV28	TRBJ1-1	CAGQGANTEAFF	TGTGCCGGACAGGGTGCGAACACTGAAGCTTTCTTT
TRBD1	.	TRBV9	TRBJ1-2	CASSTRQGGHYGYTF	TGTGCCAGCAGCACCCGACAGGGGGGGCACTATGGCTACACCTTC
TRBD1	.	TRBV5-4	TRBJ1-5	CASSLGEDRGLGRPQHF	TGTGCCAGCAGCTTGGGTGAGGACAGGGGCCTGGGCAGGCCCCAGCATTTT
.	.	TRBV12-3/TRBV12-4	TRBJ1-2	CASSTPGNYGYTF	TGTGCCAGCAGTACCCCGGGGAACTATGGCTACACCTTC
.	.	TRBV10-2	TRBJ2-7	CASSTHYEQYF	TGCGCCAGCAGCACTCACTACGAGCAGTACTTC
.	.	TRBV5-1	TRBJ1-1	CASSLSTTEAFF	TGCGCCAGCAGCTTGTCCACCACTGAAGCTTTCTTT
TRBD2	.	TRBV2	TRBJ2-3	CASSVETSGNGDTQYF	TGTGCCAGCAGTGTTGAGACTAGCGGGAATGGAGATACGCAGTATTTT
TRBD2	.	TRBV11-2	TRBJ2-7	CASSSQAGSSYEQYF	TGTGCCAGCAGCTCTCAAGCGGGAAGCTCCTACGAGCAGTACTTC
.	once	TRBV28	TRBJ2-6	CASSANRAGANVLTF	TGTGCCAGCAGCGCTAACCGCGCTGGGGCCAACGTCCTGACTTTC
.	once	TRBV5-1	TRBJ2-3	CASSLDSGLTDTQYF	TGCGCCAGCAGCTTGGATAGCGGACTCACAGATACGCAGTATTTT
.	once	TRBV5-1	TRBJ2-7	CASSQGPPSYEQYF	TGCGCCAGCAGCCAGGGTCCCCCCTCCTACGAGCAGTACTTC
.	.	TRBV19	TRBJ1-1	CASSKVGAEIEAFF	TGTGCCAGTAGTAAGGTAGGAGCGGAAATTGAAGCTTTCTTT
.	.	TRBV5-1	TRBJ2-3	CASSLDAGASAPFTQYF	TGCGCCAGCAGCTTGGATGCAGGGGCTAGCGCGCCCTTTACGCAGTATTTT
.	.	TRBV9	TRBJ2-3	CASSPQSFITDTQYF	TGTGCCAGCAGCCCCCAGTCCTTTATCACAGATACGCAGTATTTT
.	.	TRBV6-2/TRBV6-3	TRBJ2-7	CASSLTASYEQYF	TGTGCCAGCAGTCTCACAGCATCCTACGAGCAGTACTTC
.	.	TRBV9	TRBJ2-5	CASSVAQQETQYF	TGTGCCAGCAGCGTAGCACAGCAAGAGACCCAGTACTTC
.	.	TRBV28	TRBJ2-7	CASSLSVGEQYF	TGTGCCAGCAGTTTATCCGTAGGGGAGCAGTACTTC
TRBD1	.	TRBV5-4	TRBJ1-3	CASSSLGQGGNTIYF	TGTGCCAGCAGCTCCCTGGGACAGGGAGGAAACACCATATATTTT
.	few	TRBV12-2	TRBJ1-2	CASRLPTDFFNYGYTF	TGTGCAAGTCGCTTACCTACAGATTTTTTTAACTATGGCTACACCTTC
.	.	TRBV19	TRBJ1-5	CASSIAGNNQPQHF	TGTGCCAGTAGTATAGCAGGGAACAATCAGCCCCAGCATTTT
.	.	TRBV4-1	TRBJ1-6	CASSQEWSLNSPLHF	TGCGCCAGCAGCCAAGAGTGGTCTCTCAATTCACCCCTCCACTTT
.	.	TRBV24-1	TRBJ2-5	CATSEGWRETQYF	TGTGCCACCAGTGAAGGGTGGCGAGAGACCCAGTACTTC
.	.	TRBV2	TRBJ1-2	CASSDVWPPLF	TGTGCCAGCAGCGACGTTTGGCCCCCCCTCTTC
TRBD2	.	TRBV14	TRBJ2-7	CASSVAGRHLYEQYF	TGTGCCAGCAGCGTAGCGGGACGACACCTATACGAGCAGTACTTC
.	.	TRBV2	TRBJ2-7	CASSEPYEQYF	TGTGCCAGCAGTGAACCCTACGAGCAGTACTTC
TRBD1	.	TRBV12-5	TRBJ1-6	CASGSGQGNSPLHF	TGTGCTAGTGGTTCGGGACAGGGGAATTCACCCCTCCACTTT
.	.	TRBV11-3	TRBJ1-6	CASRRSSYNSPLHF	TGTGCCAGCAGAAGGAGCTCCTATAATTCACCCCTCCACTTT
.	once	TRBV4-3	TRBJ1-2	CASSQDPGRVGEGYTF	TGCGCCAGCAGCCAAGATCCAGGAAGGGTCGGGGAAGGCTACACCTTC
.	.	TRBV7-9	TRBJ2-7	CASSFFEDSYEQYF	TGTGCCAGCAGCTTCTTTGAGGACAGCTACGAGCAGTACTTC
.	once	TRBV11-2	TRBJ1-6	CASSLVGEGNSPLHF	TGTGCCAGCAGCTTAGTGGGGGAGGGTAATTCACCCCTCCACTTT
TRBD2	.	TRBV28	TRBJ2-3	CASTPPAGRQTDTQYF	TGTGCCAGCACCCCCCCGGCCGGGAGGCAAACAGATACGCAGTATTTT
.	.	TRBV4-1	TRBJ1-2	CASSQEVPGIRDYGYTF	TGCGCCAGCAGCCAAGAGGTCCCAGGGATTCGGGACTATGGCTACACCTTC